This T cell receptor (beta chain) was recorded in a study of PD-1 blockade in classical Hodgkin lymphoma. Study observations and caveats: The CD4+ diversity rise by C4D1 was clearest in complete responders. Partial responders and progressors had significantly lower baseline TCR diversity. Newly diagnosed patients were said to have less baseline TCR diversity than healthy donors did.

In regard to this clone: Its antigen is unidentified.

Every patient had relapsed following autologous stem cell transplantation, and cohorts differed in brentuximab vedotin exposure. Best responses were complete response, partial response or progressive disease. CDR3 length equals 16 residues. Germline CDR1 is KGHSH and CDR2 is LQKENI. The trim removed 0 bases at V and 5 bases at J, leaving 6 bases unmatched. Produced via immunoSEQ multiplex PCR; TCRdb's table is partial and in-frame only. This sample has around 25,000 clones, with around 80% found just once. Sequences were derived from peripheral blood mononuclear cells (PBMCs), sampled before the second cycle of nivolumab. This chain links TRBV18 with TRBJ1-4; 7 nucleotides agree with TRBD1. The source of this sequence is a human donor with classical Hodgkin lymphoma. The CDR3 DNA reads TGTGCCAGCTCACCACCCCAACAGGGGTGGAATGAAAAACTGTTTTTT. Its translation is CASSPPQQGWNEKLFF.